Sequencing of this T cell receptor beta chain was carried out in a study of blood T cells in healthy people across ages. Study conclusions and caveats: With donor CMV status unknown, expanded clonotype changes were possibly confounded.

The CDR3 is made up of 14 amino acids. Germline-derived CDR1 and CDR2 are SGHRS and YFSETQ. Trimming took off 2 bases at V and 7 bases at J, with 13 bases between the two ends. The authors ran a second PCR of about 6 to 12 cycles using a sample-barcoded 5' primer and a J-beta primer mix. Each CDR3 protein is one row after TCRdb ran MiXCR on the 5' RACE reads. The data contain some 780,000 distinct CDR3 sequences, around 50% of them singletons. About this clonotype itself: The target antigen is unknown.

Sequencing input: blood. The chain combines TRBV5-1 with TRBJ2-1, with D perhaps matching TRBD2 (5 bases). This sequence was found in a middle-aged man in good health. The CDR3 nucleotides are TGCGCCAGCAGCTTCGAGGCGAGAGGGAATGAGCAGTTCTTC. Translated: CASSFEARGNEQFF.